A single sample is the source of the 20 T cell receptor beta chains below, sequenced in a study of T cells in localized non-small cell lung cancer. Only in-frame clones appear in the TCRdb table, and some are missing; sequencing was by immunoSEQ multiplex PCR. This repertoire shows approximately 3,100 clones, roughly 20% found once; its top ten account for 7.5% to 9.5%. The specimen was lung tumor tissue, collected before any cancer treatment. Source of these receptors: a woman between 35 and 75 years old with stage III squamous cell lung carcinoma.

V is TRBV14 and J is TRBJ1-1; maybe TRBD1 (6 bases). Germline V gene lookup returns CDR1 SGHDN and CDR2 FVKESK. The V end lost 1 base, the J end lost 8 bases, and 23 bases lay between the germline ends. The CDR3 has 17 residues. The CDR3 DNA follows: TGTGCCAGCAGCCAAGGGAGGGGGGCCGAGCCCGACCGAGAAGCTTTCTTT. Translating gives CASSQGRGAEPDREAFF.

The chain carries TRBV11-3 and TRBJ2-1; TRBD2 aligns across 12 bases. V lost 0 bases to trimming and J lost 7 bases; unmatched junction nucleotides: 1. This CDR3 is 15 amino acids long. Germline CDR1 SGHNT, CDR2 YENEEA. DNA of the CDR3: TGTGCCAGCAGCTTAGAGGGACTAGCGGGTAATGAGCAGTTCTTC. Encoded protein: CASSLEGLAGNEQFF.

V gene TRBV11-3 combines with J gene TRBJ1-2, with 7 bases identical to TRBD1. CDR3 length: 16 residues. Trimming cost V 1 base and J 1 base; bases outside gene matches: 6. CDR1 is SGHNT, CDR2 YENEEA, per germline. CDR3: CASSLVMTGINYGYTF. The CDR3 nucleotides read TGTGCCAGCAGCTTAGTGATGACAGGGATTAACTATGGCTACACCTTC.

By frequency in the sample, this clone is medium-sized (0.01 to 0.1%). The V call is TRBV6-8, the J call TRBJ1-5; TRBD1 matches 7 bases. The germline gives CDR1 MNHGY, CDR2 SAAAGT. V lost 5 bases to trimming and J lost 5 bases; unmatched junction nucleotides: 9. The CDR3 is made up of 15 amino acids. The CDR3: CASSPGQYLYQPQHF. DNA for the CDR3: TGTGCCAGCAGTCCGGGACAGTATCTATATCAGCCCCAGCATTTT.

This clone showed up just a few times. This chain joins TRBV11-3 and TRBJ1-5, with 8 bases lining up with TRBD1. The CDR3 covers 15 residues. Germline loops: CDR1 SGHNT, CDR2 YENEEA. V was clipped by 4 bases and J by 5 bases; unmatched bases: 7. The CDR3 coding sequence is TGTGCCAGCAGCTCCAGGACAGGGAATGATCAGCCCCAGCATTTT. Its protein is CASSSRTGNDQPQHF.

This clone was seen a handful of times. The gene calls are TRBV28 and TRBJ2-1; D may be TRBD1 (6 bases). CDR1 MDHEN and CDR2 SYDVKM come from the germline V gene. This CDR3 comprises 15 residues. V was pared by 2 bases and J by 3 bases, with 11 bases between. CDR3 nucleotide sequence: TGTGCCAGCAGTTTAGGGCAGGGGAGCTACAATGAGCAGTTCTTC. Protein product: CASSLGQGSYNEQFF.

A few counts support this clone. V and J are TRBV11-3 and TRBJ1-5; TRBD1 matches at 9 bases. The V gene's germline CDR1 is SGHNT and CDR2 YENEEA. This CDR3 contains 16 residues. The J segment lost 3 bases and the V segment lost 0 bases, leaving 3 bases of the junction unmatched. In DNA, the CDR3 is TGTGCCAGCAGCTTAGAGGACAGGGGTTTCAATCAGCCCCAGCATTTT. Translated: CASSLEDRGFNQPQHF.

The chain is built from TRBV4-1 and TRBJ2-1; D gene uncertain. Trimming took off 1 base at V and 6 bases at J, with 4 bases between the two ends. This CDR3 comprises 12 residues. Looked up from germline, CDR1 is MGHRA and CDR2 is YSYEKL. The CDR3 region is CASSQGGNEQFF. CDR3 DNA sequence: TGCGCCAGCAGCCAAGGGGGCAATGAGCAGTTCTTC.

The chain couples TRBV30 to TRBJ2-2; 7 nucleotides line up with TRBD1. Germline CDR1 GTSNPN, CDR2 SVGIG (reference sequence). The CDR3 extends over 14 amino acids. The V gene end was trimmed by 8 bases and the J gene end by 2 bases; junction bases not matched to a gene: 8. CDR3 coding DNA: TGTGCCGGAAGAACAGGGGTCAACACCGGGGAGCTGTTTTTT. This translates into CAGRTGVNTGELFF.

A few counts support this clone. The chain combines TRBV6-8 with TRBJ2-1, with TRBD2 matching 8 bases. The CDR3 has 15 residues. From germline, CDR1 is MNHGY and CDR2 SAAAGT. Germline trimming cut 6 bases from V and 8 bases from J; bases unmatched to any gene: 12. The CDR3 here is CASSLTSGGVDEQFF. CDR3 DNA sequence: TGTGCCAGCAGCCTAACTAGCGGAGGAGTGGATGAGCAGTTCTTC.

Sample share makes this clone large. V usage is TRBV13 and J usage is TRBJ1-1; a possible D gene is TRBD1 (5 bases). This CDR3 has 15 residues. Germline V lookup: CDR1 PRHDT, CDR2 FYEKMQ (reference sequence). The V and J ends lost 0 bases and 4 bases respectively, with 12 bases between them. The CDR3 sequence: CASSLGIWDPTEAFF. The CDR3 DNA follows: TGTGCCAGCAGCTTAGGTATTTGGGACCCCACTGAAGCTTTCTTT.

This sequence joins TRBV19 and TRBJ1-2; D unclear. This CDR3 is 14 amino acids long. V was clipped by 0 bases and J by 8 bases, with 13 bases between them. The germline CDR1 and CDR2 sequences are LNHDA and SQIVND (reference sequence). The CDR3 loop is CASSIDFGRRGYTF. CDR3 nucleotides: TGTGCCAGTAGTATAGATTTCGGTCGGCGGGGCTACACCTTC.

The V call is TRBV6-8, the J call TRBJ2-2; TRBD2 matches at 7 bases. The V gene end was trimmed by 0 bases and the J gene end by 7 bases; junction bases not matched to a gene: 11. Germline V gives CDR1 MNHGY, CDR2 SAAAGT. CDR3 length: 17 amino acids. The CDR3 DNA reads as TGTGCCAGCAGTTACTCGAAAGTAGCGGGTAGGGTCGGGGAGCTGTTTTTT. This gives the protein CASSYSKVAGRVGELFF.

The chain is built from TRBV6-8 and TRBJ1-5; TRBD1 is a possible D gene (6 bases). This CDR3 is 15 amino acids long. V was clipped by 6 bases and J by 11 bases, with 23 bases between them. Germline values: CDR1 MNHGY, CDR2 SAAAGT. The DNA of the CDR3 is TGTGCCAGCAGCCCCTCCCGGGACACCGATGGGGCCCAGCATTTT. Translated, it gives CASSPSRDTDGAQHF.

V and J are TRBV18 and TRBJ2-7, with TRBD2 as a possible D gene (7 bases). Germline CDR1 and CDR2: KGHSH and LQKENI. This CDR3 is built from 16 residues. V was clipped by 3 bases and J by 0 bases, with 15 bases between them. CDR3 region: CASSPLSGGYSYEQYF. CDR3 in DNA: TGTGCCAGCTCACCTCTATCGGGGGGCTACTCCTACGAGCAGTACTTC.

This clone has more than one count but fewer than ten. V and J are TRBV29-1 and TRBJ2-1, with 10 nucleotides matching TRBD2. Looked up from germline, CDR1 is SQVTM and CDR2 is ANQGSEA. This CDR3 spans 12 amino acids. V was clipped by 5 bases and J by 7 bases; unmatched bases: 2. CDR3 region: CSVKTSGNEQFF. DNA of the CDR3: TGCAGCGTTAAGACTAGCGGGAATGAGCAGTTCTTC.

The V gene is TRBV28, the J gene TRBJ2-7; D is undetermined. This CDR3 region has 12 residues. Between the trimmed V and J ends, which lost 6 bases and 4 bases, there was a span of 10 bases. CDR1 is MDHEN, CDR2 SYDVKM, per germline. This CDR3 is CASSRIMYEQYF. CDR3 nucleotide sequence: TGTGCCAGCAGCCGGATTATGTACGAGCAGTACTTC.

The V gene is TRBV5-1, the J gene TRBJ1-1, with D hard to call. Trimming took 0 bases from V and 0 from J, leaving 6 bases between them. This CDR3 has 14 amino acids. The germline gives CDR1 SGHRS, CDR2 YFSETQ. As DNA, the CDR3 is TGCGCCAGCAGCTTGGGGCAGATGAACACTGAAGCTTTCTTT. This translates into CASSLGQMNTEAFF.

This chain connects TRBV30 to TRBJ2-2; D gene unclear. The CDR3 has 15 residues. Between the trimmed V and J ends, which lost 3 bases and 2 bases, there was a span of 13 bases. Per germline, CDR1 GTSNPN and CDR2 SVGIG (reference sequence). The DNA for the CDR3 is TGTGCCTGGAGCTTACCGGGCATTAACACCGGGGAGCTGTTTTTT. Encoded protein: CAWSLPGINTGELFF.

This clone has more than one count but fewer than ten. The chain joins TRBV19 to TRBJ1-3; D is unresolved. V was trimmed by 3 bases and J by 10 bases, leaving 16 bases between them. Germline V lookup: CDR1 LNHDA, CDR2 SQIVND (reference sequence). This CDR3 comprises 14 residues. The CDR3 bases are TGTGCCAGTAGTATGGGCAGCGTAACTCGGACCATATATTTT. Its protein product is CASSMGSVTRTIYF.